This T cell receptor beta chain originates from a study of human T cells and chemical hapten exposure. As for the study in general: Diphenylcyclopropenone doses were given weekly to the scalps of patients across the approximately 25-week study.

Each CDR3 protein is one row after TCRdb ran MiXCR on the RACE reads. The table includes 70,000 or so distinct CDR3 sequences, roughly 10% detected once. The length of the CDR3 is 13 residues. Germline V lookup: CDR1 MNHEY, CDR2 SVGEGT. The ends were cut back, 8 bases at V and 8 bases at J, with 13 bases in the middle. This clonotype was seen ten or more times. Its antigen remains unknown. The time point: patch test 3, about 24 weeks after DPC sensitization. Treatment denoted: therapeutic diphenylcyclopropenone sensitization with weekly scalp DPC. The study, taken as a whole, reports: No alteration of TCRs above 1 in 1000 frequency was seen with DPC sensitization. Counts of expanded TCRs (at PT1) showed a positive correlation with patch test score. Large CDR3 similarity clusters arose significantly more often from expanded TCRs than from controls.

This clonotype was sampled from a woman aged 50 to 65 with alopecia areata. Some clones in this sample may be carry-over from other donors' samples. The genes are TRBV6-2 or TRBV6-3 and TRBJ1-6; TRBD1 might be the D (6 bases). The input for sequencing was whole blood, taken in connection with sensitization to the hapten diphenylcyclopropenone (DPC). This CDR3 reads CASQTAGDSPLHF. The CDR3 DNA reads TGTGCCAGCCAAACGGCAGGGGATTCACCCCTCCACTTT.